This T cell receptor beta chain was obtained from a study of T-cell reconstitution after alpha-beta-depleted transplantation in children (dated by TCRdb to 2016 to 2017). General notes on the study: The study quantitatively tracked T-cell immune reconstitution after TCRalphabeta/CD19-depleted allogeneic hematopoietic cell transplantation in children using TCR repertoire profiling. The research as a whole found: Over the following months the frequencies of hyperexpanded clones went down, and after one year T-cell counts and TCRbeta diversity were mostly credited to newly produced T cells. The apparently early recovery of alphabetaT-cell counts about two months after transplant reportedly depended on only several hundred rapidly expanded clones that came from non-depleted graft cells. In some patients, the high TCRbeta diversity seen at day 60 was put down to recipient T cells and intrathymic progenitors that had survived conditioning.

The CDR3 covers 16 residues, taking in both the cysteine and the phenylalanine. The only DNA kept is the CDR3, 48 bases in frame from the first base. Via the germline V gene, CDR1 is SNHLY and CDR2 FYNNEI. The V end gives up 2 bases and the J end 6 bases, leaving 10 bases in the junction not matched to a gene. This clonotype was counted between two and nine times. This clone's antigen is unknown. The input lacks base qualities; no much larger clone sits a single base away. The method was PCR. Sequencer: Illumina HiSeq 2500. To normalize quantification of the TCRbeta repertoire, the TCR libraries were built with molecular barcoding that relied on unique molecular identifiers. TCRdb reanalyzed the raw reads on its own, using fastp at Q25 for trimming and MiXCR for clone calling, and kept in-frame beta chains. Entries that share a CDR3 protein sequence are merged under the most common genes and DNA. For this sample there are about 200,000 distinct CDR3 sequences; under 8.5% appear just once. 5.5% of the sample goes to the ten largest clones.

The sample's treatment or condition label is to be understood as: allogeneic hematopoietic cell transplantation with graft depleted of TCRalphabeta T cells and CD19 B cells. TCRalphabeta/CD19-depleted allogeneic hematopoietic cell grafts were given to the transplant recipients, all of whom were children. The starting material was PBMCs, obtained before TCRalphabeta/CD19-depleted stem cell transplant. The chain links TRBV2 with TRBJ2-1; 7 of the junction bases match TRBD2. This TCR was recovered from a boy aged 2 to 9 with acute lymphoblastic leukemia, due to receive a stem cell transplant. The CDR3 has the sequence CASSESLAGTINEQFF. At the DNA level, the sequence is TGTGCCAGCAGTGAATCTTTGGCAGGGACTATCAATGAGCAGTTCTTC.